These 9 T cell receptor beta chains originate from one sample sequenced in a study of control samples from healthy donors and cancer patients. Assay: immunoSEQ multiplex PCR; the TCRdb copy retains only in-frame clones and omits some. The sample lists some 130,000 clones; 80% to 95% were seen once. Sequenced sample: blood. These receptors all come from a man in his late teens or twenties in good health.

The chain links TRBV7-9 to TRBJ2-5, with a tentative D call TRBD1 (5 bases). Germline V gene lookup returns CDR1 SEHNR and CDR2 FQNEAQ (reference sequence). This CDR3 region has 14 residues. Trimming took off 2 bases at V and 2 bases at J, with 9 bases between the two ends. CDR3 bases: TGTGCCAGCAGCTTAAGGGGATCTCAAGAGACCCAGTACTTC. Translation: CASSLRGSQETQYF.

The CDR3 is CASSRLGSLYGYTF. The CDR3 nucleotides are TGTGCCAGCAGCCGTTTAGGAAGCCTATATGGCTACACCTTC. The chain joins TRBV7-3 to TRBJ1-2; no reliable D call. Trimming stripped 5 bases from V and 5 bases from J, with 15 bases between. The CDR3 runs 14 residues. CDR1 and CDR2 (germline): SGHTA, FQGTGA. The full variable domain, its missing parts supplied by reference TRBV7-3 and TRBJ1-2, is GAGVSQTPSNKVTEKGKYVELRCDPISGHTALYWYRQSLGQGPEFLIYFQGTGAADDSGLPNDRFFAVRPEGSVSTLKIQRTERGDSAVYLCASSRLGSLYGYTFGSGTRLTVV.

With respect to this clone: Distinct nucleotide sequences in the sample also encode this CDR3. V usage is TRBV29-1 and J usage is TRBJ2-1, with no clear D. The V gene's germline CDR1 is SQVTM and CDR2 ANQGSEA. The V gene lost 4 bases and the J gene lost 0 bases, with 7 bases spanning the gap. CDR3 length equals 13 residues. The CDR3 protein is CSVGASSYNEQFF. CDR3 DNA: TGCAGCGTTGGGGCTAGCTCCTACAATGAGCAGTTCTTC.

The genes are TRBV9 and TRBJ1-2; D is unclear. Trimming cost V 3 bases and J 4 bases, with 4 bases left between them. The length of the CDR3 is 11 residues. Germline CDR1 is SGDLS and CDR2 is YYNGEE. The CDR3 loop reads CASSGFYGYTF. CDR3 nucleotides: TGTGCCAGCAGCGGCTTCTATGGCTACACCTTC.

The chain is built from TRBV10-1 and TRBJ2-7; D unclear. The CDR3 sequence is 15 residues long. The V end was cut by 0 bases, the J end by 4 bases, with 13 bases between. Germline V gene sequence: CDR1 WNHNN, CDR2 SYGVQD (reference sequence). The CDR3 bases are TGCGCCAGCAGTGAGTCGACGCTCTCGGGTTACGAGCAGTACTTC. This codes for CASSESTLSGYEQYF.

CDR3 DNA: TGTGCCAGTACTGATGAACGTCACTATGGCTACACCTTC. Translating it yields CASTDERHYGYTF. J is TRBJ1-2 and V is TRBV6-5; D gene unclear. The CDR3 runs to 13 residues. Germline V lookup: CDR1 MNHEY, CDR2 SVGAGI. V gave up 9 bases and J gave up 3 bases, with 14 bases separating them.

This clone was counted only a few times. This chain uses TRBV2 with TRBJ1-1; D ambiguous. The CDR3 loop spans 13 amino acids. Per germline, CDR1 SNHLY and CDR2 FYNNEI. The V and J ends lost 4 bases and 1 base respectively, with 7 bases between them. The CDR3 DNA reads as TGTGCCAGCAGTGTAGTGGAGAACACTGAAGCTTTCTTT. Its translation: CASSVVENTEAFF.

The V gene is TRBV19, the J gene TRBJ2-1; D gene unclear. There are 13 residues in the CDR3. The V gene's germline CDR1 is LNHDA and CDR2 SQIVND (reference sequence). Trimming took off 8 bases at V and 3 bases at J, with 11 bases between the two ends. For the CDR3, the DNA is TGTGCCAGTGAGGACGGTTACTACAATGAGCAGTTCTTC. Translation: CASEDGYYNEQFF.

The V gene is TRBV12-3 or TRBV12-4, the J gene TRBJ2-2; D remains ambiguous. Between the trimmed V and J ends, which lost 8 bases and 4 bases, there was a span of 8 bases. This CDR3 has 12 residues. The CDR3: CASHIGTGELFF. Here the CDR3 DNA reads TGTGCCAGCCATATAGGCACCGGGGAGCTGTTTTTT.